This T cell receptor (beta chain) was recovered during a study of T-cell reconstitution after alpha-beta-depleted transplantation in children. Molecular barcoding with unique molecular identifiers was used for the TCRbeta library. TCRdb re-called the PCR reads through MiXCR, storing one row per CDR3 protein. The sample has 200,000 to 250,000 distinct CDR3 sequences; approximately 9.5% are singletons. This clonotype was seen at least ten times. The material sequenced was PBMCs from the stem cell graft donor, taken from the stem cell graft. This TCR derives from a human donor who donated a stem cell graft to a child with acute lymphoblastic leukemia.

The CDR3 DNA sequence: TGCGCCAGCAGCTTGGCCAGGGGGTATAATTCACCCCTCCACTTT. As protein: CASSLARGYNSPLHF. V and J are TRBV5-1 and TRBJ1-6; 7 bases match TRBD1. The CDR3 has 15 residues. Looked up from germline, CDR1 is SGHRS and CDR2 is YFSETQ. The V gene end was trimmed by 0 bases and the J gene end by 4 bases; junction bases not matched to a gene: 1. The full variable domain, rest sourced from reference TRBV5-1 and TRBJ1-6, is KAGVTQTPRYLIKTRGQQVTLSCSPISGHRSVSWYQQTPGQGLQFLFEYFSETQRNKGNFPGRFSGRQFSNSRSEMNVSTLELGDSALYLCASSLARGYNSPLHFGNGTRLTVT.